One and the same sample provided the 23 T cell receptor beta chains below, sequenced in a study of CD8 T cells in Susac syndrome. RNA amounts of about 0.5 to 1 ug underwent reverse transcription with random hexamers. TCRdb redid the calling of the immunoSEQ multiplex PCR reads with MiXCR, one entry per CDR3 protein. The sample has 65,000 to 95,000 distinct CDR3 sequences, 94% seen once. The source material was CD8+ T cells from PBMCs. These receptors all stem from a human donor with Susac syndrome.

The chain recombines TRBV20-1 with TRBJ1-1; no reliable D call. V was trimmed by 3 bases and J by 0 bases, leaving 5 bases between them. The length of the CDR3 is 12 residues. The germline V gene encodes CDR1 DFQATT and CDR2 SNEGSKA (reference sequence). DNA for the CDR3: TGCAGTGCTAGGGATCTGAACACTGAAGCTTTCTTT. Encoded protein: CSARDLNTEAFF.

This rearrangement joins TRBV7-9 to TRBJ1-2; tentatively, D is TRBD1 (5 bases). This CDR3 spans 14 amino acids. V was clipped by 1 base and J by 3 bases, with 9 bases between them. Germline CDR1 and CDR2: SEHNR and FQNEAQ (reference sequence). The CDR3 spells CASSLGMTDYGYTF. CDR3 DNA: TGTGCCAGCAGCTTAGGCATGACAGACTATGGCTACACCTTC.

The chain employs TRBV7-8 and TRBJ2-1; the D gene is possibly TRBD2 (6 bases). V was pared by 3 bases and J by 8 bases, with 11 bases between. Germline V gives CDR1 SGHVS, CDR2 FQNEAQ. CDR3 length: 13 amino acids. CDR3 sequence reads: CASSFGTFDEQFF. CDR3 sequence (DNA): TGTGCCAGCAGCTTCGGGACTTTCGATGAGCAGTTCTTC.

The V gene is TRBV4-3, the J gene TRBJ2-3; 9 positions match TRBD2. Germline values: CDR1 LGHNA, CDR2 YSLEER. The CDR3 sequence is 16 residues long. The V gene end was trimmed by 2 bases and the J gene end by 2 bases; junction bases not matched to a gene: 5. DNA of the CDR3: TGCGCCAGCAGCCAACAGCTAGCGGGAAACACAGATACGCAGTATTTT. It is translated as CASSQQLAGNTDTQYF.

This clonotype was observed a single time. J is TRBJ2-7 and V is TRBV13; 10 nucleotides line up with TRBD2. J was trimmed by 3 bases and V by 6 bases; bases with no gene match: 8. The CDR3 totals 15 residues. Germline V CDR1 and CDR2: PRHDT, FYEKMQ (reference sequence). In DNA, the CDR3 is TGTGCCAGCAGTCACACTAGCGGGAAATACTACGAGCAGTACTTC. Its translation is CASSHTSGKYYEQYF.

This clonotype is a singleton in its sample. The V and J genes are TRBV7-9 and TRBJ2-1; D unresolved. V was cut by 1 base and J by 10 bases, with 20 bases left in between. CDR3 length: 16 amino acids. Per the germline V gene, CDR1 is SEHNR and CDR2 is FQNEAQ (reference sequence). CDR3 sequence reads: CASSLGVSGSIREQFF. The CDR3 region has the DNA TGTGCCAGCAGCTTAGGGGTGTCAGGATCCATCAGGGAGCAGTTCTTC. Drawing the rest from reference TRBV7-9 and TRBJ2-1, the complete variable domain is DTGVSQNPRHKITKRGQNVTFRCDPISEHNRLYWYRQTLGQGPEFLTYFQNEAQLEKSRLLSDRFSAERPKGSFSTLEIQRTEQGDSAMYLCASSLGVSGSIREQFFGPGTRLTVL.

The CDR3 DNA follows: TGCAGCGCAACCGGGACAGGCTACAATGAGCAGTTCTTC. This encodes CSATGTGYNEQFF. V is TRBV29-1 and J is TRBJ2-1, with 8 bases fitting TRBD1. The CDR3 is made up of 13 amino acids. Trimming cost V 7 bases and J 3 bases; bases outside gene matches: 5. Germline CDR1 is SQVTM and CDR2 is ANQGSEA.

The V and J genes are TRBV2 and TRBJ2-1, with TRBD1 matching over 7 bases. V trimming: 4 bases; J trimming: 8 bases; junction bases outside the gene matches: 14. The CDR3 covers 16 residues. Germline V lookup: CDR1 SNHLY, CDR2 FYNNEI. The CDR3 region is CASSGSFRQGHHEQFF. The CDR3 DNA sequence: TGTGCCAGCAGTGGGTCGTTTCGACAGGGACACCATGAGCAGTTCTTC.

The rearrangement links TRBV6-2 or TRBV6-3 to TRBJ2-3; a possible D gene is TRBD2 (5 bases). Trimming removed 6 bases at V and 2 bases at J, with 12 bases between. The germline V gene encodes CDR1 MNHEY and CDR2 SVGEGT. The CDR3 is made up of 14 amino acids. CDR3 in DNA: TGTGCCAGCAGCCAGCGGATCTACACAGATACGCAGTATTTT. Its translation: CASSQRIYTDTQYF.

The chain combines TRBV5-6 with TRBJ2-3; D gene uncertain. In germline, CDR1 is SGHDT, CDR2 YYEEEE. V lost 2 bases and J lost 0, with 13 bases in between. CDR3 size: 16 residues. The CDR3 sequence: CASSFSGRRSTDTQYF. In DNA form, the CDR3 reads TGTGCCAGCAGCTTCTCCGGACGCCGAAGCACAGATACGCAGTATTTT.

The chain joins TRBV10-3 to TRBJ1-6; unclear D gene. V was trimmed by 3 bases and J by 7 bases, leaving 13 bases between them. This CDR3 has 15 amino acids. Germline V gene lookup returns CDR1 ENHRY and CDR2 SYGVKD. CDR3 DNA sequence: TGTGCCATCAGTGACTCGGTCGGGCAGAATTCACCCCTCCACTTT. Protein: CAISDSVGQNSPLHF.

This chain connects TRBV5-1 to TRBJ2-5; tentatively, D is TRBD2 (5 bases). This CDR3 has 11 amino acids. V shed 4 bases and J shed 8 bases, with 9 bases lying between them. CDR1 and CDR2 from the germline V gene are SGHRS and YFSETQ. The chain's CDR3 is CASSGTRTQYF. The CDR3 DNA reads as TGCGCCAGCAGCGGAACTAGAACCCAGTACTTC.

J is TRBJ2-7 and V is TRBV7-6, with 7 bases fitting TRBD1. This CDR3 is built from 16 residues. The germline CDR1 and CDR2 sequences are SGHVS and FNYEAQ. Trimming cost V 3 bases and J 3 bases; bases outside gene matches: 11. CDR3 in amino acids: CASSLGLRGRIYEQYF. CDR3 bases: TGTGCCAGCAGCTTGGGTTTGAGGGGGCGCATCTACGAGCAGTACTTC.

V is TRBV11-2 and J is TRBJ2-4; the D is unclear. Looked up from germline, CDR1 is SGHAT and CDR2 is FQNNGV. V was clipped by 5 bases and J by 1 base, with 18 bases between them. This CDR3 is 17 amino acids long. Here the CDR3 reads CASSPDGPTMAKNIQYF. CDR3 sequence (DNA): TGTGCCAGCAGCCCCGACGGACCTACGATGGCCAAAAACATTCAGTACTTC.

The chain joins TRBV11-1 to TRBJ2-1, with D possibly being TRBD2 (6 bases). This CDR3 spans 13 amino acids. Looked up from germline, CDR1 is SGHAT and CDR2 is FQDESV (reference sequence). Between the trimmed V and J ends, which lost 11 bases and 0 bases, there was a span of 11 bases. The DNA for the CDR3 is TGTGCCTCTCGGGGGAGCTCCTACAATGAGCAGTTCTTC. This encodes CASRGSSYNEQFF.

The chain combines TRBV15 with TRBJ1-2; D possibly corresponds to TRBD1 (5 bases). With 5 bases removed from V and 3 bases from J, the gap between germline ends came to 13 bases. Germline V gives CDR1 LNHNV, CDR2 YYDKDF (reference sequence). The CDR3 length is 14 residues. The CDR3 bases are TGTGCCACCAGCGGCGCCGGGACCGACTATGGCTACACCTTC. Translating it yields CATSGAGTDYGYTF. Full variable domain (outside the CDR3, taken from reference TRBV15 and TRBJ1-2): DAMVIQNPRYQVTQFGKPVTLSCSQTLNHNVMYWYQQKSSQAPKLLFHYYDKDFNNEADTPDNFQSRRPNTSFCFLDIRSPGLGDTAMYLCATSGAGTDYGYTFGSGTRLTVV.

DNA of the CDR3: TGTGCCAGTAGTATGACAGGGAATGAGCAGTTCTTC. Amino acids: CASSMTGNEQFF. The chain links TRBV19 to TRBJ2-1; 7 bases align to TRBD1. The CDR3 is 12 residues long. The ends lost 3 bases at V and 7 bases at J; junction bases unmatched: 0. From germline, CDR1 is LNHDA and CDR2 SQIVND (reference sequence).

Notes on this clonotype: The limits of the CDR3 on the DNA are not certain, so only TCRdb's listed CDR3 is given. The V gene is TRBV14, the J gene TRBJ2-1; the D call in the table, TRBD2, was not verified against the DNA. The CDR3 length equals 14 residues, ends included. Germline CDR1 reads SGHDN; CDR2 reads FVKESK. CDR3 in amino acids: CASSQVASGTHTFF.

The gene calls are TRBV19 and TRBJ2-3; 12 positions agree with TRBD2. The J segment lost 6 bases and the V segment lost 5 bases, leaving 6 bases of the junction unmatched. The germline gives CDR1 LNHDA, CDR2 SQIVND (reference sequence). The CDR3 has 15 amino acids. The CDR3 region is CASSSGLAGLDTQYF. The DNA for the CDR3 is TGTGCCAGTAGTTCAGGACTAGCGGGGCTTGATACGCAGTATTTT.

The J gene is TRBJ2-3, the V gene TRBV19; TRBD2 matches at 10 bases. V shed 7 bases, J shed 0 bases, and the junction held 10 bases outside the gene matches. The germline gives CDR1 LNHDA, CDR2 SQIVND (reference sequence). The CDR3 totals 17 residues. This CDR3 reads CASTWGQAGGSTDTQYF. The CDR3 DNA follows: TGTGCCAGTACCTGGGGTCAAGCGGGAGGGAGCACAGATACGCAGTATTTT.

The gene calls are TRBV28 and TRBJ2-1; D possibly corresponds to TRBD2 (6 bases). This CDR3 contains 16 residues. Between the trimmed V and J ends, which lost 2 bases and 0 bases, there was a span of 11 bases. Looked up from germline, CDR1 is MDHEN and CDR2 is SYDVKM. DNA of the CDR3: TGTGCCAGCAGTTTACCTAGCGAGGGCTCCTACAATGAGCAGTTCTTC. It translates to CASSLPSEGSYNEQFF.

This chain joins TRBV2 and TRBJ2-7; 14 positions match TRBD2. Losses at the gene ends were 6 bases for V and 6 bases for J; bases not matched to a gene: 13. CDR1 and CDR2 from the germline V gene are SNHLY and FYNNEI. The CDR3 is 17 residues long. The CDR3: CASRDPGTSGSHPEQYF. CDR3 bases: TGTGCCAGCAGGGACCCCGGGACTAGCGGGAGTCACCCCGAGCAGTACTTC.

The chain links TRBV19 to TRBJ2-7; 7 bases agree with TRBD1. In germline, CDR1 is LNHDA, CDR2 SQIVND (reference sequence). Trimming at V came to 2 bases and at J to 3 bases, leaving 1 base not matched to a gene. The CDR3 is 13 amino acids. This chain's CDR3 is CASSIWTGYEQYF. In DNA, the CDR3 is TGTGCCAGTAGTATATGGACAGGCTACGAGCAGTACTTC.